The rows below give T cell receptor beta chains drawn from one sample of a study of early T cells in non-severe SARS-CoV-2 infection. TCRdb fed the 5' RACE reads into MiXCR, producing one record per CDR3 protein. Among over 45,000 distinct CDR3 sequences listed, roughly a tenth were seen once. Sequences were obtained from whole blood. The receptors shown here come from an adult who was a healthcare worker with PCR-confirmed SARS-CoV-2 infection or an uninfected control (not recorded which). The CDR3 runs from the conserved cysteine through the conserved F or W. The order of the fields is J gene, V gene, clone size, D gene, CDR3 DNA, CDR3 protein. D genes are given only for firm matches. Not every row has a clone size; where given, it reads once, few, many or a size class.

TRBJ1-2 TRBV6-1 . . TGTGCCAGCAGTGAAGGCCCCAGGGGTGAGTCTGGCTACACCTTC CASSEGPRGESGYTF
TRBJ2-1 TRBV20-1 few TRBD2 TGCAGTGCTACACACGGACTAGCGGAAACCTACAATGAGCAGTTCTTC CSATHGLAETYNEQFF
TRBJ2-2 TRBV6-6 many . TGTGCCAGCAGGAGCTCAAACACCGGGGAGCTGTTTTTT CASRSSNTGELFF
TRBJ2-5 TRBV12-3/TRBV12-4 many . TGTGCCAGCAGCCAGGTCGGGGGGCTAGAGACCCAGTACTTC CASSQVGGLETQYF
TRBJ2-7 TRBV29-1 many . TGCAGCGTCGAAAAGCCAGGGAGCTACGAGCAGTACTTC CSVEKPGSYEQYF
TRBJ2-4 TRBV29-1 . . TGCAGCGTTCAATGGGATGTTGGAAACATTCAGTACTTC CSVQWDVGNIQYF
TRBJ1-5 TRBV6-2/TRBV6-3 . . TGTGCCAGCAGCCCCGAGTCTACAGGGAATCAGCCCCAGCATTTT CASSPESTGNQPQHF
TRBJ2-1 TRBV29-1 . . TGCAGCGTCCCCGGGCAGGGGTCTCGGTGGAACGACAATGAGCAGTTCTTC CSVPGQGSRWNDNEQFF
TRBJ2-7 TRBV11-1 many . TGTGCCAGCAGCTTTAATCGGCCCTACGAGCAGTACTTC CASSFNRPYEQYF
TRBJ2-1 TRBV19 many TRBD2 TGTGCCAGTAGTGTTGGGACTAGCGGGAGGGTGAGGGATGAGCAGTTCTTC CASSVGTSGRVRDEQFF
TRBJ2-1 TRBV12-3/TRBV12-4 . . TGTGCCAGCAGTCAAGGGACGGCCTCCTACAATGAGCAGTTCTTC CASSQGTASYNEQFF
TRBJ2-2 TRBV3-1 many . TGTGCCAGCAGCCAAGATCCTTTAAGCTCAAGACTATTAAACACCGGGGAGCTGTTTTTT CASSQDPLSSRLLNTGELFF
TRBJ2-3 TRBV6-6 many . TGTGCCAGCAGTGACACAGGGTTACCTAGCACAGATACGCAGTATTTT CASSDTGLPSTDTQYF
TRBJ2-5 TRBV5-4 many TRBD1 TGTGCCAGCAGCCCGCCGGGACAGGGAGTGGAGACCCAGTACTTC CASSPPGQGVETQYF
TRBJ1-1 TRBV7-2 few . TGTGCCAGCAGCTCGGAGGGGGATCCCCATACTGAAGCTTTCTTT CASSSEGDPHTEAFF
TRBJ1-1 TRBV29-1 . TRBD1 TGCAGCGTTTGCCGGGACAGGGGGCTCACTGAAGCTTTCTTT CSVCRDRGLTEAFF
TRBJ2-7 TRBV9 . TRBD2 TGTGCCAGCAGCAGGGGACTAGCGGAATACGAGCAGTACTTC CASSRGLAEYEQYF
TRBJ1-1 TRBV5-4 many . TGTGCCAGCAGCTTGTCTTACGACAGAGAGAACACTGAAGCTTTCTTT CASSLSYDRENTEAFF
TRBJ2-3 TRBV2 few . TGTGCCAGCAGTAGGACGACTCGCACAGATACGCAGTATTTT CASSRTTRTDTQYF
TRBJ1-1 TRBV15 few . TGTGCCACCAGCAGAGCTGGGGCTCACACTGAAGCTTTCTTT CATSRAGAHTEAFF
TRBJ2-1 TRBV7-2 many TRBD2 TGTGCCAGCAGCTTAGTTGGGACTAGCGTCAATGAGCAGTTCTTC CASSLVGTSVNEQFF
TRBJ2-5 TRBV11-2 many TRBD2 TGTGCCAGCAGCTTAGATCTAAGCGGGACCCAGACCCAGTACTTC CASSLDLSGTQTQYF
TRBJ1-1 TRBV5-4 . TRBD1 TGTGCCAGCAGCATGAACAGGGGCCTTCCCACTGAAGCTTTCTTT CASSMNRGLPTEAFF
TRBJ2-2 TRBV19 many . TGTGCCAGTAGTATAATCTTCGGGGTTGGGTTGCCCGGGGAGCTGTTTTTT CASSIIFGVGLPGELFF
TRBJ2-3 TRBV20-1 . . TGCAGTGCTAGCCCAGTAGATACGCAGTATTTT CSASPVDTQYF
TRBJ2-1 TRBV7-8 few . TGTGCCAGCAGCTTCGCTAGCCCCTCCTACAATGAGCAGTTCTTC CASSFASPSYNEQFF
TRBJ2-2 TRBV7-2 many TRBD2 TGTGCCAGCAGCCTTAGACTAGCGCAGCACGGGGAGCTGTTTTTT CASSLRLAQHGELFF